The 8 T cell receptor beta chains given below trace back to one sample, sequenced in a study of CD4+ T cells in melanoma. Some clones are missing from TCRdb's copy, which holds only in-frame ones; the method was immunoSEQ multiplex PCR. Among more than 12,000 clones listed, more than 55% were seen once. Sequences were obtained from cells from a culture (not recorded whether cultured in vitro). The receptors derive from a human donor with melanoma.

This clone turned up a few times. The CDR3 protein is CASSLGNPRISYNEQFF. Written as DNA, the CDR3 is TGTGCCAGCAGCTTGGGCAACCCGCGAATATCCTACAATGAGCAGTTCTTC. The chain has TRBV5-4 and TRBJ2-1; D is unresolved. The CDR3 runs 17 residues. The germline gives CDR1 SGHNT, CDR2 YYREEE (reference sequence). V was pared by 0 bases and J by 1 base, with 14 bases between.

The chain uses TRBV15 and TRBJ1-5, with D possibly being TRBD1 (6 bases). The CDR3 has 16 residues. The V gene lost 4 bases and the J gene lost 2 bases, with 15 bases spanning the gap. Germline V gene lookup returns CDR1 LNHNV and CDR2 YYDKDF (reference sequence). CDR3 residues: CATSTDRLIGNQPQHF. As DNA, the CDR3 is TGTGCCACCAGCACCGACAGGTTAATAGGCAATCAGCCCCAGCATTTT.

V is TRBV5-1 and J is TRBJ2-5; D is possibly TRBD1 (6 bases). V was shortened by 9 bases and J by 5 bases, with 29 bases between the two germline ends. CDR1 and CDR2 from the germline V gene are SGHRS and YFSETQ. CDR3 size: 17 residues. The CDR3 reads CATRTVGAGESMETQYF. Written as DNA, the CDR3 is TGCGCCACCCGCACCGTTGGCGCAGGGGAAAGTATGGAGACCCAGTACTTC.

The chain links TRBV5-4 to TRBJ1-2; D ambiguous. Deletions cut 1 base from V and 3 bases from J, with 10 bases between. Germline values: CDR1 SGHNT, CDR2 YYREEE (reference sequence). The CDR3 has 14 amino acids. The CDR3 DNA is TGTGCCAGCAGCTTGCCGGGGTCGGACTATGGCTACACCTTC. Residues: CASSLPGSDYGYTF.

The chain combines TRBV7-9 with TRBJ1-2; the D gene is possibly TRBD1 (5 bases). Germline V gives CDR1 SEHNR, CDR2 FQNEAQ (reference sequence). V gave up 4 bases and J gave up 4 bases, with 16 bases separating them. The CDR3 contains 15 residues. CDR3 region: CASSSIQAPVYGYTF. Here the CDR3 DNA reads TGTGCCAGCAGCTCAATACAGGCCCCTGTCTATGGCTACACCTTC.

This clone has only a few counts. V gene TRBV5-1 combines with J gene TRBJ1-5; D not resolved. In germline, CDR1 is SGHRS, CDR2 YFSETQ. Trimming removed 2 bases from V and 8 bases from J, with 11 bases in between. The CDR3 is 13 amino acids. CDR3: CASSLTYEEPQHF. Written as DNA, the CDR3 is TGCGCCAGCAGCTTAACTTACGAGGAGCCCCAGCATTTT.

Within the sample, this clone is medium-sized. The V and J genes are TRBV19 and TRBJ1-5; D call uncertain. CDR3 length: 12 residues. Trimming stripped 5 bases from V and 7 bases from J, with 9 bases between. The V gene's germline CDR1 is LNHDA and CDR2 SQIVND (reference sequence). CDR3 residues: CASSVGWQPQHF. Here the CDR3 DNA reads TGTGCCAGTAGTGTGGGGTGGCAGCCCCAGCATTTT.

The chain links TRBV5-5 to TRBJ2-1, with D tentatively TRBD1 or TRBD2 (5 bases each). CDR3 length: 17 amino acids. The V end was cut by 1 base, the J end by 1 base, with 15 bases between. Germline V gene lookup returns CDR1 SGHKS and CDR2 YYEKEE (reference sequence). CDR3 sequence (DNA): TGTGCCAGCAGCTTGTCATGGGGGTACATTTCCTACAATGAGCAGTTCTTC. Its translation: CASSLSWGYISYNEQFF.